These 18 T cell receptor beta chains share one sample of origin, sequenced in a study of blood T cells in healthy people across ages. Primed by a sample-barcoded 5' primer and a J-beta primer mix, a second PCR proceeded for about 7 to 11 cycles. From the 5' RACE reads, TCRdb called clonotypes with MiXCR, one entry per CDR3 protein. This table has roughly 570,000 distinct CDR3 sequences, roughly a quarter appearing once. Source material: blood. The receptors here all came from a woman in her seventies in good health.

The table lists this clonotype with a few counts. The chain carries TRBV7-9 and TRBJ1-6, with 7 nucleotides matching TRBD1. V was clipped by 4 bases and J by 3 bases; unmatched bases: 9. Per germline, CDR1 SEHNR and CDR2 FQNEAQ (reference sequence). This CDR3 spans 17 amino acids. The CDR3 protein is CASSSRTGGSYNSPLHF. CDR3 coding DNA: TGTGCCAGCAGCTCTCGGACAGGTGGAAGCTATAATTCACCCCTCCACTTT. Complete variable domain (other parts from reference TRBV7-9 and TRBJ1-6): DTGVSQNPRHKITKRGQNVTFRCDPISEHNRLYWYRQTLGQGPEFLTYFQNEAQLEKSRLLSDRFSAERPKGSFSTLEIQRTEQGDSAMYLCASSSRTGGSYNSPLHFGNGTRLTVT.

The chain is built from TRBV7-2 and TRBJ2-7; D remains unclear. The CDR3 loop spans 14 amino acids. V dropped 3 bases and J dropped 1 base, with 10 bases sitting between them. Germline V gene sequence: CDR1 SGHTA, CDR2 FQGNSA. The CDR3 DNA reads TGTGCCAGCAGCTTGAGAAGGGAATCCTACGAGCAGTACTTC. It encodes CASSLRRESYEQYF.

The V call is TRBV18, the J call TRBJ2-1, with unresolved D. The CDR3 covers 13 residues. Between the trimmed V and J ends, which lost 3 bases and 8 bases, there was a span of 11 bases. Germline V CDR1 and CDR2: KGHSH, LQKENI. Written as DNA, the CDR3 is TGTGCCAGCTCACCTATCACGGACGATGAGCAGTTCTTC. As protein: CASSPITDDEQFF.

The rearrangement joins TRBV2 to TRBJ1-6; unclear D gene. Germline CDR1 and CDR2: SNHLY and FYNNEI. The CDR3 covers 13 residues. Trimming removed 3 bases at V and 9 bases at J, with 9 bases between. The CDR3 sequence is CASSEGPFSPLHF. CDR3 nucleotide sequence: TGTGCCAGCAGTGAGGGCCCGTTTTCACCCCTCCACTTT.

The gene calls are TRBV5-1 and TRBJ2-1; TRBD2 agrees at 15 bases. Germline V gene data show CDR1 as SGHRS and CDR2 as YFSETQ. The CDR3 is 16 residues long. After removal of 6 bases from V and 8 bases from J, the junction contained 9 bases not matched to a gene. CDR3 in amino acids: CASKGLAGGVGDEQFF. The DNA for the CDR3 is TGCGCCAGCAAGGGACTAGCGGGGGGCGTGGGAGATGAGCAGTTCTTC.

V usage is TRBV7-2 and J usage is TRBJ1-4; no clear D. The CDR3 spans 12 residues. V dropped 1 base and J dropped 7 bases, with 4 bases sitting between them. Germline CDR1 is SGHTA and CDR2 is FQGNSA. The CDR3 DNA follows: TGTGCCAGCAGCTTAGGCCCTGAAAAACTGTTTTTT. This codes for CASSLGPEKLFF.

This clonotype was counted between two and nine times. The V and J genes are TRBV20-1 and TRBJ2-7, with unresolved D. The J call is doubtful: the DNA matches TRBJ2-5 better. This CDR3 has 13 amino acids. CDR1 DFQATT and CDR2 SNEGSKA come from the germline V gene (reference sequence). CDR3 in amino acids: CSARDQERETQYF. The DNA of the CDR3 is TGCAGTGCTAGGGATCAAGAGCGAGAGACCCAGTACTTC.

This clonotype was found many times. This chain connects TRBV28 to TRBJ2-1; 10 nucleotides line up with TRBD2. The V gene's germline CDR1 is MDHEN and CDR2 SYDVKM. V gave up 8 bases and J gave up 2 bases; unmatched junction bases: 3. The CDR3 consists of 14 residues. The CDR3 spells CASESGGAYNEQFF. The CDR3 nucleotides are TGTGCCAGCGAAAGCGGGGGGGCCTACAATGAGCAGTTCTTC.

This clonotype has only a few counts. The J gene is TRBJ2-5, the V gene TRBV5-1, with D possibly matching TRBD1 (5 bases). The CDR3 is made up of 13 amino acids. Looked up from germline, CDR1 is SGHRS and CDR2 is YFSETQ. Trimming removed 2 bases from V and 1 base from J, with 6 bases in between. CDR3 protein: CASSFQGQETQYF. CDR3 DNA sequence: TGCGCCAGCAGCTTCCAGGGCCAAGAGACCCAGTACTTC.

The V call is TRBV12-3 or TRBV12-4, the J call TRBJ1-4, with 7 bases aligning to TRBD1. This CDR3 region has 15 residues. Trimming removed 5 bases from V and 7 bases from J; junction bases left unmatched: 10. DNA for the CDR3: TGTGCCAGCAGTACAAGAGGGGGCGCAGGTGAAAAACTGTTTTTT. It specifies CASSTRGGAGEKLFF.

The table lists this clonotype with a few counts. J is TRBJ1-2 and V is TRBV20-1; 8 positions match TRBD1. Germline lookup yields CDR1 DFQATT and CDR2 SNEGSKA (reference sequence). The CDR3 is 12 residues long. The junction had 0 bases not matched to a gene; V was cut back by 3 bases and J by 3 bases. This CDR3 reads CSARDRDYGYTF. The CDR3 DNA follows: TGCAGTGCTAGGGACAGGGACTATGGCTACACCTTC.

The gene calls are TRBV12-3 or TRBV12-4 and TRBJ2-3; 9 positions match TRBD1. J lost 5 bases, V lost 5 bases, and 14 bases had no gene match. The CDR3 sequence is 17 residues long. CDR3 nucleotide sequence: TGTGCCAGCAGTCTCCGGGACAGGGAATTTTTGGTAGATACGCAGTATTTT. Its translation is CASSLRDREFLVDTQYF.

The CDR3 DNA is TGCGCCAGCAGCTACCTTGGGCTAGCGGGGGAAGAGACCCAGTACTTC. This gives the protein CASSYLGLAGEETQYF. The genes are TRBV5-1 and TRBJ2-5; 10 positions agree with TRBD2. The CDR3 is 16 residues long. V lost 3 bases, J lost 3 bases, and 8 bases stayed unmatched. CDR1 is SGHRS and CDR2 is YFSETQ in the germline V gene.

The CDR3 here is CASSLGQGRSYTF. CDR3 coding DNA: TGTGCCAGCAGTCTCGGACAGGGTCGGTCCTACACCTTC. The rearrangement links TRBV12-3 or TRBV12-4 to TRBJ1-2, with 8 positions matching TRBD1. There are 13 residues in the CDR3. The V and J ends lost 5 bases and 10 bases, in that order; junction bases with no gene match: 9.

A word on this clonotype: One junction end disagrees with the germline gene, perhaps due to a read error. The V gene is TRBV5-5, the J gene TRBJ1-2; 7 bases fit TRBD1. There are 15 residues in the CDR3. The V gene's germline CDR1 is SGHKS and CDR2 YYEKEE (reference sequence). CDR3 coding DNA: TGTGCCAGCAGCCTCTTCGGACAGGAGCTCTATGGCTACACCTTT. Translated, it gives CASSLFGQELYGYTF.

This clonotype was seen a handful of times. The genes are TRBV10-3 and TRBJ1-2, with 8 bases lining up with TRBD1. This CDR3 comprises 13 residues. The germline CDR1 and CDR2 sequences are ENHRY and SYGVKD. V dropped 9 bases and J dropped 0; count of bases not matched to a gene: 3. The CDR3 nucleotides are TGTGCCATAGGACAGGGCGCTAACTATGGCTACACCTTC. Amino acid sequence: CAIGQGANYGYTF.

The V gene is TRBV21-1, the J gene TRBJ1-4; the table's D call, TRBD1, has no DNA check behind it. TRBV21-1 is flagged as a pseudogene. The CDR3 has 13 amino acids. The CDR3 region has the DNA TGTGCCAGCAATCGGGACATTAATGAAAAACTGTTTTTT. Its protein product is CASNRDINEKLFF.

This clonotype occurred a few times. The chain couples TRBV11-2 to TRBJ1-2; TRBD1 aligns across 7 bases. V dropped 8 bases and J dropped 4; count of bases not matched to a gene: 7. Germline loops: CDR1 SGHAT, CDR2 FQNNGV. CDR3 length equals 13 residues. The CDR3 loop reads CASGTVGIYGYTF. For the CDR3, the DNA is TGTGCCAGCGGGACAGTGGGTATCTATGGCTACACCTTC.